This passage covers 12 T cell receptor beta chains from one sample sequenced in a study of shared clonotypes between healthy human individuals. Selected positively for CCR7 and CD45RO-negative, naive CD8 cells excluded terminally differentiated effector memory CD45RA+ cells. Measured with immunoSEQ multiplex PCR; TCRdb has only the in-frame clones, and not every one. Here the sample spans about 2 million clones, over 85% being singletons. Sequenced: naive CD8+ T cells sorted from blood. The receptor source for this set is a man younger than 35 in good health.

The rearrangement uses TRBV6-1 and TRBJ1-2; 12 nucleotides align to TRBD1. After removal of 2 bases from V and 7 bases from J, the junction contained 8 bases not matched to a gene. This CDR3 contains 16 residues. CDR1 is MNHNS and CDR2 is SASEGT in the germline V gene. The CDR3 protein is CASSERPGQGAFGYTF. CDR3 nucleotides: TGTGCCAGCAGTGAAAGGCCGGGACAGGGGGCTTTTGGCTACACCTTC.

The chain uses TRBV7-9 and TRBJ2-7; D is perhaps TRBD1 (5 bases). The CDR3 is made up of 13 amino acids. CDR1 and CDR2 from the germline V gene are SEHNR and FQNEAQ (reference sequence). Trimming stripped 5 bases from V and 3 bases from J, with 11 bases between. The CDR3: CASSTREVYEQYF. The CDR3 region has the DNA TGTGCCAGCAGCACCAGGGAAGTCTACGAGCAGTACTTC.

The gene calls are TRBV10-2 and TRBJ1-4; 9 nucleotides align to TRBD1. Germline trimming cut 3 bases from V and 5 bases from J; bases unmatched to any gene: 4. This CDR3 contains 15 residues. Looked up from germline, CDR1 is WSHSY and CDR2 is SAAADI. CDR3 sequence: CASSERGQGNEKLFF. The CDR3 DNA reads as TGCGCCAGCAGTGAACGGGGACAGGGCAATGAAAAACTGTTTTTT.

The rearrangement links TRBV7-6 to TRBJ2-7; tentative D call: TRBD1 (6 bases). Trimming cost V 3 bases and J 1 base, with 10 bases left between them. In germline, CDR1 is SGHVS, CDR2 FNYEAQ. This CDR3 is 14 amino acids long. CDR3 sequence (DNA): TGTGCCAGCAGCTTCGACAGGAGTTCCTACGAGCAGTACTTC. The encoded protein is CASSFDRSSYEQYF.

DNA for the CDR3: TGTGCCAGCAGCTTTTATCACGGTCCCTACGAGCAGTACTTC. Protein sequence: CASSFYHGPYEQYF. This chain links TRBV7-3 with TRBJ2-7; D is undetermined. Looked up from germline, CDR1 is SGHTA and CDR2 is FQGTGA. Trimming pared 3 bases from V and 2 bases from J, leaving 11 bases between. The CDR3 is 14 residues long.

V and J are TRBV9 and TRBJ1-2; weak D call: TRBD1 (6 bases). The germline gives CDR1 SGDLS, CDR2 YYNGEE. The CDR3 is made up of 13 amino acids. V gave up 3 bases and J gave up 14 bases, with 20 bases separating them. The CDR3 bases are TGTGCCAGCAGCGCCACCCGTGGGGGACAAGAGACCTTC. Its translation: CASSATRGGQETF.

V usage is TRBV4-1 and J usage is TRBJ2-2; D gene uncertain. This CDR3 has 14 residues. V was trimmed by 1 base and J by 6 bases, leaving 9 bases between them. Looked up from germline, CDR1 is MGHRA and CDR2 is YSYEKL. CDR3 DNA: TGCGCCAGCAGCCAAGCGGCGGTGCCCGGGGAGCTGTTTTTT. Translation gives CASSQAAVPGELFF.

The rearrangement links TRBV6-6 to TRBJ2-7, with 8 bases matching TRBD1. The V gene end was trimmed by 6 bases and the J gene end by 5 bases; junction bases not matched to a gene: 6. CDR3 length equals 13 residues. Germline loops: CDR1 MNHNY, CDR2 SVGAGI (reference sequence). CDR3 bases: TGTGCCAGCAGCTCGGACAGGGCCCACGAGCAGTACTTC. Amino acid sequence: CASSSDRAHEQYF.

The chain links TRBV9 to TRBJ2-1; possibly TRBD2 for D (6 bases). Between the trimmed V and J ends, which lost 4 bases and 3 bases, there was a span of 14 bases. In germline, CDR1 is SGDLS, CDR2 YYNGEE. CDR3 size: 15 residues. The CDR3 protein is CASSPGTDVYNEQFF. In DNA, the CDR3 is TGTGCCAGCAGCCCCGGGACTGATGTCTACAATGAGCAGTTCTTC.

The chain couples TRBV2 to TRBJ1-1, with D unresolved. This CDR3 contains 12 residues. Looked up from germline, CDR1 is SNHLY and CDR2 is FYNNEI. Trimming stripped 2 bases from V and 6 bases from J, with 7 bases between. CDR3 amino acids: CASSEWGAEAFF. In DNA, the CDR3 is TGTGCCAGCAGTGAATGGGGAGCTGAAGCTTTCTTT.

The chain has TRBV5-4 and TRBJ1-1; D is unresolved. The germline V and J ends were trimmed by 4 bases and 3 bases, with 13 bases remaining between them. CDR1 and CDR2 from the germline V gene are SGHNT and YYREEE (reference sequence). CDR3 size: 14 residues. The chain's CDR3 is CASSQAGWDTEAFF. The CDR3 DNA sequence: TGTGCCAGCAGCCAGGCTGGGTGGGACACTGAAGCTTTCTTT.

On this clone itself: Other DNA sequences in this specimen translate into the identical CDR3. The chain joins TRBV6-5 to TRBJ2-5; D not certain. The V end lost 0 bases, the J end lost 4 bases, and 3 bases lay between the germline ends. The CDR3 is 12 residues long. Germline V gene lookup returns CDR1 MNHEY and CDR2 SVGAGI. CDR3: CASSYSGETQYF. As DNA, the CDR3 is TGTGCCAGCAGTTACTCAGGAGAGACCCAGTACTTC.